This TCR beta chain was identified during a study of blood T cell repertoires in COVID-19. Looking at the study overall: Material from acute and convalescent COVID-19 was sourced from the United States, Italy and Spain. Sources were T cells, B-cell-depleted T cells, or PBMCs; the material itself was cDNA or gDNA.

Trimming shortened V by 6 bases and J by 5 bases, and 11 bases separated the two germline ends. The CDR3 loop spans 14 amino acids. Germline values: CDR1 SEHNR, CDR2 FQNEAQ (reference sequence). How the authors handled the data: Nucleated cell counts were estimated from reference gene primer amplification. The method was immunoSEQ multiplex PCR; TCRdb's version includes in-frame clones alone and lacks a portion of them. V and J calls and clone size are given by that table; D and trimming were obtained from the DNA. The sample has about 67,000 clones, 86% seen once. This receptor was obtained from a man between 45 and 60 years old with active COVID-19. The sample was peripheral blood. The chain carries TRBV7-9 and TRBJ1-6; D unclear. In DNA form, the CDR3 reads TGTGCCAGCAGGGCTGGAGGGAATAATTCACCCCTCCACTTT. It codes for CASRAGGNNSPLHF.